The 13 T cell receptor beta chains reported below all come from one sample, sequenced in a study of glioma-infiltrating T cells after dendritic cell vaccination. Profiling relied on immunoSEQ multiplex PCR, and the TCRdb table lists in-frame clones only, not all of them. This table holds roughly 100,000 clones, roughly 76% found once. Sequences were derived from blood, sampled before dendritic cell vaccination. The receptors stem from a human donor with glioblastoma.

The gene calls are TRBV2 and TRBJ1-1; D unresolved. The V and J ends lost 1 base and 1 base respectively, with 7 bases between them. This CDR3 has 14 amino acids. Germline CDR1 reads SNHLY; CDR2 reads FYNNEI. This chain's CDR3 is CASSEGAENTEAFF. The DNA for the CDR3 is TGTGCCAGCAGTGAAGGGGCAGAGAACACTGAAGCTTTCTTT. Complete variable domain (other parts from reference TRBV2 and TRBJ1-1): EPEVTQTPSHQVTQMGQEVILRCVPISNHLYFYWYRQILGQKVEFLVSFYNNEISEKSEIFDDQFSVERPDGSNFTLKIRSTKLEDSAMYFCASSEGAENTEAFFGQGTRLTVV.

Points on this clone: Other DNA sequences in the sample encode the same CDR3. The chain uses TRBV27 and TRBJ2-1; 16 bases are shared with TRBD2. Germline CDR1 is MNHEY and CDR2 is SMNVEV (reference sequence). The CDR3 loop spans 15 amino acids. V shed 5 bases, J shed 9 bases, and the junction held 4 bases outside the gene matches. The CDR3 protein is CASSPGTSGGGEQFF. In nucleotides, the CDR3 is TGTGCCAGCAGTCCCGGGACTAGCGGGGGGGGTGAGCAGTTCTTC.

The rearrangement joins TRBV25-1 to TRBJ1-5; D gene uncertain. The CDR3 has 13 amino acids. The germline V gene has CDR1 MGHDK and CDR2 SYGVNS. V lost 4 bases, J lost 9 bases, and 13 bases lay in between. The CDR3 region is CASSAAGDGPQHF. The CDR3 bases are TGTGCCAGCAGTGCGGCAGGCGATGGGCCCCAGCATTTT.

J is TRBJ2-7 and V is TRBV11-3, with 8 bases lining up with TRBD1. CDR1 SGHNT and CDR2 YENEEA come from the germline V gene. Germline trimming cut 5 bases from V and 2 bases from J; bases unmatched to any gene: 11. This CDR3 has 16 amino acids. The CDR3 protein is CASSPTMDRATYEQYF. The DNA of the CDR3 is TGTGCCAGCAGCCCTACAATGGACAGGGCGACCTACGAGCAGTACTTC.

This clone was counted a single time. This chain links TRBV5-6 with TRBJ2-7; 7 positions agree with TRBD2. In germline, CDR1 is SGHDT, CDR2 YYEEEE. The length of the CDR3 is 14 residues. J gave up 2 bases and V 2 bases, and 4 bases lay outside the gene matches. The CDR3 here is CASSFPRGAYEQYF. CDR3 bases: TGTGCCAGCAGCTTCCCCCGGGGGGCCTACGAGCAGTACTTC.

The chain links TRBV27 to TRBJ2-7; 10 bases agree with TRBD1. CDR1 and CDR2 (germline): MNHEY, SMNVEV (reference sequence). The trim removed 5 bases at V and 7 bases at J, leaving 8 bases unmatched. The CDR3 is 14 amino acids. The CDR3 loop is CASSRDRGGGEQYF. CDR3 coding DNA: TGTGCCAGCAGTAGGGACAGGGGAGGCGGGGAGCAGTACTTC.

This sequence joins TRBV19 and TRBJ1-4, with D possibly TRBD1 on 6 matching bases. Per germline, CDR1 LNHDA and CDR2 SQIVND (reference sequence). Trimming stripped 8 bases from V and 7 bases from J, with 14 bases between. This CDR3 has 13 amino acids. The chain's CDR3 is CASHGGAGEKLFF. DNA for the CDR3: TGTGCCAGTCATGGGGGGGCTGGTGAAAAACTGTTTTTT. The whole variable domain, remainder taken from reference TRBV19 and TRBJ1-4, is DGGITQSPKYLFRKEGQNVTLSCEQNLNHDAMYWYRQDPGQGLRLIYYSQIVNDFQKGDIAEGYSVSREKKESFPLTVTSAQKNPTAFYLCASHGGAGEKLFFGSGTQLSVL.

The chain joins TRBV10-3 to TRBJ2-1; 13 bases fit TRBD2. This CDR3 has 14 residues. V dropped 7 bases and J dropped 5; count of bases not matched to a gene: 2. Germline CDR1 reads ENHRY; CDR2 reads SYGVKD. The CDR3 is CAIKLAGGDNEQFF. The DNA for the CDR3 is TGTGCCATCAAACTAGCGGGGGGGGACAATGAGCAGTTCTTC.

The chain couples TRBV4-2 to TRBJ1-1; D call uncertain. This CDR3 region has 17 residues. V was shortened by 0 bases and J by 4 bases, with 18 bases between the two germline ends. The germline CDR1 and CDR2 sequences are LGHNA and YNFKEQ. The chain's CDR3 is CASSQDSAGIVGTEAFF. The CDR3 nucleotides read TGTGCCAGCAGCCAAGATTCGGCGGGGATAGTAGGCACTGAAGCTTTCTTT.

The chain is built from TRBV19 and TRBJ2-1; TRBD2 aligns across 7 bases. J gave up 4 bases and V 5 bases, and 5 bases lay outside the gene matches. The CDR3 contains 14 residues. CDR1 LNHDA and CDR2 SQIVND come from the germline V gene (reference sequence). The CDR3 DNA follows: TGTGCCAGTAGTTGGCTAGCGGATTACAATGAGCAGTTCTTC. Translating it yields CASSWLADYNEQFF.

The V and J genes are TRBV5-1 and TRBJ2-7; weak D call: TRBD2 (6 bases). This CDR3 has 14 residues. The V gene lost 2 bases and the J gene lost 2 bases, with 11 bases spanning the gap. The germline V gene has CDR1 SGHRS and CDR2 YFSETQ. The CDR3 reads CASSLPGATYEQYF. In DNA form, the CDR3 reads TGCGCCAGCAGCTTACCGGGAGCGACCTACGAGCAGTACTTC.

This clone was seen a few times. This sequence joins TRBV6-1 and TRBJ2-7, with a tentative D call TRBD1 (5 bases). Deletions cut 5 bases from V and 5 bases from J, with 19 bases between. The length of the CDR3 is 15 residues. Germline V gene data show CDR1 as MNHNS and CDR2 as SASEGT. The CDR3 is CASSLEQATAHEQYF. The CDR3, as DNA: TGTGCCAGCAGTCTCGAACAGGCCACCGCGCACGAGCAGTACTTC.

The J gene is TRBJ1-3, the V gene TRBV7-9; unclear D gene. CDR1 and CDR2 from the germline V gene are SEHNR and FQNEAQ (reference sequence). Deletions cut 0 bases from V and 3 bases from J, with 12 bases between. The CDR3 consists of 16 residues. Written as DNA, the CDR3 is TGTGCCAGCAGCTTAGCGCCCCCGAACGGTGGAAACACCATATATTTT. It encodes CASSLAPPNGGNTIYF.